These 31 T cell receptor beta chains were all obtained from the same sample, sequenced in a study of blood T cell repertoires in COVID-19. Clones were read by immunoSEQ multiplex PCR, and TCRdb kept only the in-frame ones, dropping some. The sample shows roughly 500,000 clones, 80% to 90% of them seen only once. Sequencing used peripheral blood. These receptors all stem from a man between 18 and 29 years old with COVID-19, enrolled during active disease.

The chain has TRBV21-1 and TRBJ1-5. TRBV21-1 corresponds to a pseudogene. The CDR3 loop spans 17 amino acids. In nucleotides, the CDR3 is TGTGCCAGCAGCAAAGCGCTTGGGGGGATGAGCAATCAGCCCCAGCATTTT. Encoded protein: CASSKALGGMSNQPQHF.

The CDR3 is CASSFRQGTEAFF. DNA of the CDR3: TGTGCCAGCAGTTTTAGACAGGGCACTGAAGCTTTCTTT. The chain combines TRBV6-5 with TRBJ1-1; 7 nucleotides match TRBD1. Germline V gene lookup returns CDR1 MNHEY and CDR2 SVGAGI. The junction had 3 bases not matched to a gene; V was cut back by 4 bases and J by 4 bases. The CDR3 has 13 amino acids.

This chain connects TRBV5-1 to TRBJ2-1; 8 bases map to TRBD2. The CDR3 totals 13 residues. The J segment lost 6 bases and the V segment lost 8 bases, leaving 7 bases of the junction unmatched. Germline V gives CDR1 SGHRS, CDR2 YFSETQ. CDR3 residues: CASCLAGFNEQFF. The CDR3 nucleotides are TGCGCCAGTTGCTTAGCGGGATTCAATGAGCAGTTCTTC.

The chain uses TRBV7-9 and TRBJ2-7; D unclear. Per germline, CDR1 SEHNR and CDR2 FQNEAQ (reference sequence). V was pared by 1 base and J by 0 bases, with 16 bases between. The CDR3 is 17 amino acids. Here the CDR3 reads CASSLGGSSVSSYEQYF. The CDR3 DNA follows: TGTGCCAGCAGCTTAGGAGGATCCTCTGTAAGCTCCTACGAGCAGTACTTC. Full variable domain (remainder filled in from reference TRBV7-9 and TRBJ2-7): DTGVSQNPRHKITKRGQNVTFRCDPISEHNRLYWYRQTLGQGPEFLTYFQNEAQLEKSRLLSDRFSAERPKGSFSTLEIQRTEQGDSAMYLCASSLGGSSVSSYEQYFGPGTRLTVT.

This chain links TRBV5-1 with TRBJ2-3; 7 bases agree with TRBD2. Germline V gene lookup returns CDR1 SGHRS and CDR2 YFSETQ. The V and J ends lost 0 bases and 4 bases, in that order; junction bases with no gene match: 5. The CDR3 length is 15 residues. The CDR3 bases are TGCGCCAGCAGCTTGGCAACGGGAGGTCCAGATACGCAGTATTTT. This codes for CASSLATGGPDTQYF.

This clone was found once. This sequence joins TRBV27 and TRBJ2-5, with TRBD2 identical over 8 bases. CDR1 is MNHEY and CDR2 is SMNVEV in the germline V gene (reference sequence). The length of the CDR3 is 15 residues. The junction had 6 bases not matched to a gene; V was cut back by 5 bases and J by 1 base. The CDR3 protein is CASSRSAGGQETQYF. The CDR3 nucleotides are TGTGCCAGCAGTCGCTCGGCGGGAGGCCAAGAGACCCAGTACTTC.

This clone has only a few counts. This chain links TRBV6-5 with TRBJ1-3, with a weak D call TRBD1 (6 bases). Between the trimmed V and J ends, which lost 2 bases and 0 bases, there was a span of 11 bases. Germline V gene sequence: CDR1 MNHEY, CDR2 SVGAGI. CDR3 size: 16 residues. Here the CDR3 DNA reads TGTGCCAGCAGTTACCCCGGGACATTCTCTGGAAACACCATATATTTT. Its protein product is CASSYPGTFSGNTIYF.

The chain is built from TRBV3-1 (or the pseudogene TRBV3-2) and TRBJ2-4; 7 bases are a match to TRBD1. The CDR3 consists of 15 residues. Per germline, CDR1 LGHDT and CDR2 YNNKEL (reference sequence). V was clipped by 4 bases and J by 2 bases; unmatched bases: 5. The CDR3 coding sequence is TGTGCCAGCAGCCGACAGGGTGACCCCAAAAACATTCAGTACTTC. Encoded protein: CASSRQGDPKNIQYF.

The chain is built from TRBV5-1 and TRBJ2-5; possibly TRBD1 for D (8 bases). Germline-derived CDR1 and CDR2 are SGHRS and YFSETQ. V was pared by 4 bases and J by 3 bases, with 16 bases between. CDR3 length: 15 amino acids. In DNA form, the CDR3 reads TGCGCCAGCAGCAGCGGGGACAGGAGGAAAGAGACCCAGTACTTC. It encodes CASSSGDRRKETQYF.

This clone was recorded only once. The rearrangement joins TRBV6-5 to TRBJ2-3; D ambiguous. The germline gives CDR1 MNHEY, CDR2 SVGAGI. The CDR3 runs to 15 residues. V was clipped by 2 bases and J by 2 bases, with 11 bases between them. CDR3 DNA sequence: TGTGCCAGCAGTTACGGCCCCCTCAACACAGATACGCAGTATTTT. This translates into CASSYGPLNTDTQYF.

The chain employs TRBV11-2 and TRBJ2-3; D is uncertain. The CDR3 consists of 13 residues. CDR1 is SGHAT and CDR2 is FQNNGV in the germline V gene. Trimming cost V 7 bases and J 5 bases, with 13 bases left between them. CDR3 in DNA: TGTGCCAGCACTACTGCGGTGATAGATACGCAGTATTTT. Amino acid sequence: CASTTAVIDTQYF.

This clone was picked up one time. The chain joins TRBV5-1 to TRBJ2-5, with D maybe TRBD1 (6 bases). Trimming took 4 bases from V and 1 from J, leaving 20 bases between them. The V gene's germline CDR1 is SGHRS and CDR2 YFSETQ. The CDR3 extends over 17 amino acids. CDR3 in amino acids: CASSPGQYPNGQETQYF. The CDR3 DNA follows: TGCGCCAGCAGCCCAGGACAGTACCCCAATGGCCAAGAGACCCAGTACTTC.

The V gene is TRBV5-1, the J gene TRBJ2-7; tentatively, D is TRBD2 (6 bases). CDR3 length equals 12 residues. Trimming took off 4 bases at V and 6 bases at J, with 11 bases between the two ends. The V gene's germline CDR1 is SGHRS and CDR2 YFSETQ. The CDR3 DNA follows: TGCGCCAGCAGCCGCTCCGGGGGCGAGCAGTACTTC. It is translated as CASSRSGGEQYF.

V usage is TRBV5-1 and J usage is TRBJ2-3; 8 bases line up with TRBD2. The junction had 4 bases not matched to a gene; V was cut back by 2 bases and J by 2 bases. The length of the CDR3 is 15 residues. Germline lookup yields CDR1 SGHRS and CDR2 YFSETQ. The CDR3 nucleotides read TGCGCCAGCAGCTTCGAACTAGCGGCCACAGATACGCAGTATTTT. Amino acid sequence: CASSFELAATDTQYF.

This clone was recorded once. Other DNA sequences in this specimen translate into the identical CDR3. The chain combines TRBV28 with TRBJ1-2; D is uncertain. V was clipped by 3 bases and J by 0 bases, with 5 bases between them. CDR1 and CDR2 from the germline V gene are MDHEN and SYDVKM. The CDR3 runs 13 residues. CDR3 nucleotides: TGTGCCAGCAGTTTTACAGCTAACTATGGCTACACCTTC. The encoded protein is CASSFTANYGYTF.

V gene TRBV6-5 combines with J gene TRBJ1-6; a possible D gene is TRBD1 (5 bases). V was pared by 4 bases and J by 7 bases, with 14 bases between. The CDR3 is 15 amino acids. Germline V CDR1 and CDR2: MNHEY, SVGAGI. The CDR3 loop is CASSSWPGGNSPLHF. For the CDR3, the DNA is TGTGCCAGCAGTTCCTGGCCGGGGGGGAATTCACCCCTCCACTTT.

The V gene is TRBV3-1 (or the pseudogene TRBV3-2), the J gene TRBJ1-6; unclear D gene. Germline CDR1 and CDR2: LGHDT and YNNKEL (reference sequence). The CDR3 is 16 residues long. The V gene lost 0 bases and the J gene lost 3 bases, with 9 bases spanning the gap. CDR3 sequence: CASSQDFTVYNSPLHF. CDR3 nucleotide sequence: TGTGCCAGCAGCCAAGATTTCACTGTCTATAATTCACCCCTCCACTTT.

The chain combines TRBV25-1 with TRBJ2-7; 12 bases map to TRBD2. From germline, CDR1 is MGHDK and CDR2 SYGVNS. V trimming: 8 bases; J trimming: 0 bases; junction bases outside the gene matches: 2. The CDR3 is made up of 14 amino acids. Here the CDR3 reads CASGGLAGSYEQYF. Written as DNA, the CDR3 is TGTGCCAGCGGGGGACTAGCGGGCTCCTACGAGCAGTACTTC.

The V call is TRBV29-1, the J call TRBJ1-4; possibly TRBD1 for D (6 bases). V was clipped by 5 bases and J by 4 bases, with 14 bases between them. The CDR3 has 14 amino acids. The V gene's germline CDR1 is SQVTM and CDR2 ANQGSEA. CDR3 amino acids: CSVLWGGFNEKLFF. DNA for the CDR3: TGCAGCGTTCTCTGGGGGGGCTTTAATGAAAAACTGTTTTTT. The full variable domain, in which reference TRBV29-1 and TRBJ1-4 provide the parts outside the CDR3, is SAVISQKPSRDICQRGTSLTIQCQVDSQVTMMFWYRQQPGQSLTLIATANQGSEATYESGFVIDKFPISRPNLTFSTLTVSNMSPEDSSIYLCSVLWGGFNEKLFFGSGTQLSVL.

The table lists this clone with a few counts. The V gene is TRBV29-1, the J gene TRBJ2-5; tentatively, D is TRBD1 (5 bases). From germline, CDR1 is SQVTM and CDR2 ANQGSEA. Trimming left V 4 bases short and J 2 bases short, with 11 bases between. The CDR3 covers 13 residues. The CDR3 nucleotides read TGCAGCGTTGGGGGCGATCAGCAAGAGACCCAGTACTTC. Translating gives CSVGGDQQETQYF.

V usage is TRBV2 and J usage is TRBJ1-4, with D uncertain. The CDR3 covers 13 residues. Germline CDR1 SNHLY, CDR2 FYNNEI. The V and J ends lost 5 bases and 5 bases respectively, with 9 bases between them. CDR3: CASSLAPNEKLFF. In DNA form, the CDR3 reads TGTGCCAGCAGTTTGGCTCCGAATGAAAAACTGTTTTTT.

The V call is TRBV7-6, the J call TRBJ1-1, with TRBD1 identical over 7 bases. The V gene's germline CDR1 is SGHVS and CDR2 FNYEAQ. CDR3 length: 17 amino acids. V lost 1 base to trimming and J lost 1 base; unmatched junction nucleotides: 9. Written as DNA, the CDR3 is TGTGCCAGCAGCTTAGATTCCTGGTGGGACAGGAACACTGAAGCTTTCTTT. Its protein product is CASSLDSWWDRNTEAFF.

The V call is TRBV5-1, the J call TRBJ2-1; TRBD2 aligns across 9 bases. Trimming at V came to 3 bases and at J to 6 bases, leaving 10 bases not matched to a gene. There are 16 residues in the CDR3. Germline V gene data show CDR1 as SGHRS and CDR2 as YFSETQ. The CDR3: CASSSFLAGRGNEQFF. The CDR3 region has the DNA TGCGCCAGCAGCTCATTTCTAGCGGGAAGGGGCAATGAGCAGTTCTTC. Complete variable domain (other parts from reference TRBV5-1 and TRBJ2-1): KAGVTQTPRYLIKTRGQQVTLSCSPISGHRSVSWYQQTPGQGLQFLFEYFSETQRNKGNFPGRFSGRQFSNSRSEMNVSTLELGDSALYLCASSSFLAGRGNEQFFGPGTRLTVL.

The genes are TRBV18 and TRBJ2-1; D is possibly TRBD1 (6 bases). The CDR3 runs 14 residues. Deletions cut 4 bases from V and 5 bases from J, with 12 bases between. Germline-derived CDR1 and CDR2 are KGHSH and LQKENI. The CDR3 sequence is CASSLNRENNEQFF. The CDR3 nucleotides read TGTGCCAGCTCACTAAACAGGGAAAACAATGAGCAGTTCTTC.

This clone was seen a single time. The chain's CDR3 is CSVVRLVTETQYF. The CDR3 nucleotides read TGCAGCGTTGTTCGGTTGGTCACCGAGACCCAGTACTTC. The V and J genes are TRBV29-1 and TRBJ2-5, with D unclear. CDR1 SQVTM and CDR2 ANQGSEA come from the germline V gene. Trimming left V 4 bases short and J 5 bases short, with 14 bases between. The CDR3 spans 13 residues.

V usage is TRBV24-1 and J usage is TRBJ2-1; weak D call: TRBD1 (6 bases). The CDR3 loop spans 15 amino acids. V gave up 2 bases and J gave up 7 bases, with 14 bases separating them. In germline, CDR1 is KGHDR, CDR2 SFDVKD. CDR3 coding DNA: TGTGCCACCAGTGATTCGTCCAGGGGTGGGAATGAGCAGTTCTTC. Encoded protein: CATSDSSRGGNEQFF.

The chain joins TRBV24-1 to TRBJ2-3; 7 positions match TRBD2. The trim removed 5 bases at V and 2 bases at J, leaving 15 bases unmatched. CDR1 and CDR2 from the germline V gene are KGHDR and SFDVKD. This CDR3 is 18 amino acids long. This chain's CDR3 is CATSGTREFPRFTDTQYF. As DNA, the CDR3 is TGTGCCACCAGTGGTACGCGGGAGTTCCCGAGGTTCACAGATACGCAGTATTTT.

This rearrangement joins TRBV7-8 to TRBJ2-1, with D unresolved. V was clipped by 1 base and J by 9 bases, with 19 bases between them. The CDR3 extends over 16 amino acids. Germline CDR1 and CDR2: SGHVS and FQNEAQ. The CDR3 sequence: CASSLGVIGEAAEQFF. The DNA of the CDR3 is TGTGCCAGCAGCTTAGGGGTTATCGGTGAGGCGGCTGAGCAGTTCTTC.

The chain uses TRBV24-1 and TRBJ1-2; D possibly corresponds to TRBD1 (6 bases). Trimming took off 4 bases at V and 7 bases at J, with 12 bases between the two ends. Germline V gene lookup returns CDR1 KGHDR and CDR2 SFDVKD. The CDR3 consists of 13 residues. CDR3: CATSEQGGSGYTF. CDR3 coding DNA: TGTGCCACCAGTGAACAGGGTGGATCTGGCTACACCTTC.

V and J are TRBV3-1 (or the pseudogene TRBV3-2) and TRBJ1-4, with TRBD1 as a possible D gene (5 bases). V lost 8 bases and J 5 bases, leaving 12 bases between the germline ends. There are 13 residues in the CDR3. The V gene's germline CDR1 is LGHDT and CDR2 YNNKEL (reference sequence). This CDR3 reads CASGDSINEKLFF. Written as DNA, the CDR3 is TGTGCCAGCGGAGACAGCATAAATGAAAAACTGTTTTTT.

This rearrangement joins TRBV6-5 to TRBJ1-2, with D maybe TRBD1 (5 bases). V shed 0 bases and J shed 8 bases, with 10 bases lying between them. CDR1 is MNHEY, CDR2 SVGAGI, per germline. The CDR3 has 13 amino acids. CDR3 residues: CASSYSGHLGYTF. CDR3 coding DNA: TGTGCCAGCAGTTACTCAGGACACTTAGGCTACACCTTC.